The TCR beta chain described here comes from a study of post-analysis software for immune sequencing data. General study findings and limits: Patients carried roughly five TRBV segments more frequently than controls did, and TRBV5-6, TRBV5-1 and TRBV20-1 were among them.

About this clonotype: What it binds is unknown.

The germline CDR1 and CDR2 sequences are SGHTA and FQGNSA. The CDR3 loop spans 16 amino acids. V gave up 3 bases and J gave up 5 bases; unmatched junction bases: 8. cDNA libraries for TCR beta contained unique molecular identifiers. One entry per CDR3 protein, called by TCRdb with MiXCR from the PCR reads. The sample carries about 820,000 distinct CDR3 sequences, roughly half recorded once. The genes are TRBV7-2 and TRBJ2-5; 11 bases map to TRBD2. Sequencing input: blood. The TCR sequence derives from a girl aged 10 to 17 with multiple sclerosis. In DNA form, the CDR3 reads TGTGCCAGCAGCTTGGTAGCGGGGGGGGTTCAGGAGACCCAGTACTTC. This sequence encodes CASSLVAGGVQETQYF.